The text below deals with one T cell receptor beta chain. Clones were sequenced by immunoSEQ multiplex PCR, and TCRdb holds only the in-frame ones, with some missing. This table has about 93,000 clones, approximately 90% appearing once. The data stem from a study of T cell changes during pregnancy in multiple sclerosis. This CDR3 spans 12 amino acids. CDR1 and CDR2 (germline): KGHSH, LQKENI. The V gene lost 3 bases and the J gene lost 12 bases, with 12 bases spanning the gap. This sequence originates from a female donor with multiple sclerosis, enrolled in a pregnancy study. This material consisted of peripheral blood, taken before pregnancy. The chain combines TRBV18 with TRBJ2-1, with D maybe TRBD2 (6 bases). CDR3 amino acids: CASSPEGGVQFF. The CDR3 DNA sequence: TGTGCCAGCTCACCGGAAGGAGGGGTGCAGTTCTTC.